This passage covers 25 T cell receptor beta chains from one sample sequenced in a study of patients and donors after allogeneic stem cell transplantation. A single record per CDR3 protein comes from TCRdb applying MiXCR to the RT-PCR reads. The table lists 900,000 to 1,000,000 distinct CDR3 sequences, over 15% of them singletons. The sequenced sample was blood, either unsorted or a sorted T cell fraction (not recorded which). The receptor source for this set is a human donor who was either an allogeneic HSCT recipient or a stem cell or donor lymphocyte infusion donor (not recorded which). It is not recorded whose cells these are; they may come from a transplant donor.

This clonotype came up once. V is TRBV4-2 and J is TRBJ2-1, with D perhaps TRBD1 or TRBD2 (5 bases each). The germline V and J ends were trimmed by 4 bases and 8 bases, with 18 bases remaining between them. The CDR3 consists of 15 residues. Germline values: CDR1 LGHNA, CDR2 YNFKEQ. The CDR3 bases are TGTGCCAGCAGCCCGGGGCTGGCGTCAGAACATGAGCAGTTCTTC. Translation gives CASSPGLASEHEQFF.

In its sample, this clonotype was seen a few times. The rearrangement joins TRBV12-3 or TRBV12-4 to TRBJ1-1; no clear D. The CDR3 is made up of 11 amino acids. V was trimmed by 5 bases and J by 7 bases, leaving 8 bases between them. The CDR3 sequence: CASSRVYEAFF. CDR3 nucleotide sequence: TGTGCCAGCAGTCGAGTGTATGAAGCTTTCTTT.

This chain links TRBV12-3 or TRBV12-4 with TRBJ2-7, with 11 bases aligning to TRBD1. Trimming removed 6 bases from V and 4 bases from J; junction bases left unmatched: 5. This CDR3 has 14 amino acids. The CDR3 is CASSWDRGWYEQYF. CDR3 nucleotides: TGTGCCAGCAGCTGGGACAGGGGGTGGTACGAGCAGTACTTC.

V and J are TRBV9 and TRBJ2-7; D ambiguous. The V end was cut by 4 bases, the J end by 5 bases, with 13 bases between. The CDR3 has 13 residues. CDR1 is SGDLS and CDR2 is YYNGEE in the germline V gene. The CDR3 DNA reads TGTGCCAGCAGCCTCCCGGGTACGGACGAGCAGTACTTC. As protein: CASSLPGTDEQYF.

The chain is built from TRBV5-1 and TRBJ1-1; D may be TRBD1 (5 bases). The CDR3 is 14 amino acids. The V end lost 7 bases, the J end lost 6 bases, and 19 bases lay between the germline ends. Germline lookup yields CDR1 SGHRS and CDR2 YFSETQ. The DNA for the CDR3 is TGCGCCAGCCTCGACATATATGGGGCCTCTGAAGCTTTCTTT. Translation gives CASLDIYGASEAFF.

The genes are TRBV6-5 and TRBJ1-1; D is perhaps TRBD1 (5 bases). The CDR3 has 13 residues. Trimming took off 2 bases at V and 4 bases at J, with 8 bases between the two ends. Germline lookup yields CDR1 MNHEY and CDR2 SVGAGI. In DNA form, the CDR3 reads TGTGCCAGCAGTTACGAGGGGACCACTGAAGCTTTCTTT. Translated: CASSYEGTTEAFF.

This clonotype was seen only a few times. The chain carries TRBV12-3 or TRBV12-4 and TRBJ1-5; no clear D. Trimming shortened V by 6 bases and J by 2 bases, and 8 bases separated the two germline ends. CDR3 length: 13 amino acids. The CDR3 DNA sequence: TGTGCCAGCAGGGATGGGGGCAATCAGCCCCAGCATTTT. It is translated as CASRDGGNQPQHF.

The rearrangement uses TRBV5-1 and TRBJ1-1, with a weak D call TRBD1 (6 bases). Trimming shortened V by 4 bases and J by 1 base, and 11 bases separated the two germline ends. Germline lookup yields CDR1 SGHRS and CDR2 YFSETQ. CDR3 length equals 14 residues. CDR3 residues: CASSPGATNTEAFF. The DNA of the CDR3 is TGCGCCAGCAGCCCAGGGGCGACGAACACTGAAGCTTTCTTT. The whole variable domain, filled in from reference TRBV5-1 and TRBJ1-1, reads KAGVTQTPRYLIKTRGQQVTLSCSPISGHRSVSWYQQTPGQGLQFLFEYFSETQRNKGNFPGRFSGRQFSNSRSEMNVSTLELGDSALYLCASSPGATNTEAFFGQGTRLTVV.

This clonotype occurred a few times. This rearrangement joins TRBV2 to TRBJ2-6; D is unresolved. This CDR3 has 14 amino acids. CDR1 and CDR2 (germline): SNHLY, FYNNEI. V gave up 6 bases and J gave up 0 bases, with 6 bases separating them. CDR3 sequence reads: CASRENSGANVLTF. DNA of the CDR3: TGTGCCAGCAGGGAGAACTCTGGGGCCAACGTCCTGACTTTC. Variable domain in full (rest from reference TRBV2 and TRBJ2-6): EPEVTQTPSHQVTQMGQEVILRCVPISNHLYFYWYRQILGQKVEFLVSFYNNEISEKSEIFDDQFSVERPDGSNFTLKIRSTKLEDSAMYFCASRENSGANVLTFGAGSRLTVL.

This chain connects TRBV7-8 to TRBJ1-1; D unclear. V was clipped by 1 base and J by 5 bases, with 11 bases between them. Germline lookup yields CDR1 SGHVS and CDR2 FQNEAQ. The length of the CDR3 is 14 residues. The CDR3 loop reads CASSLVRTKTEAFF. The CDR3 DNA reads TGTGCCAGCAGCTTAGTGCGGACGAAAACTGAAGCTTTCTTT.

V and J are TRBV6-2 or TRBV6-3 and TRBJ2-7; no definite D call. The V gene lost 2 bases and the J gene lost 7 bases, with 6 bases spanning the gap. Germline loops: CDR1 MNHEY, CDR2 SVGEGT. The CDR3 is made up of 11 amino acids. CDR3 coding DNA: TGTGCCAGCAGTTACGTTGGTGAGCAGTACTTC. It translates to CASSYVGEQYF.

V usage is TRBV20-1 and J usage is TRBJ1-3; D is undetermined. V gave up 3 bases and J gave up 0 bases, with 12 bases separating them. There are 15 residues in the CDR3. Germline V gene data show CDR1 as DFQATT and CDR2 as SNEGSKA (reference sequence). CDR3: CSASKGLRSGNTIYF. The CDR3 DNA sequence: TGCAGTGCTAGTAAGGGCCTTCGCTCTGGAAACACCATATATTTT.

V usage is TRBV29-1 and J usage is TRBJ2-3; 7 nucleotides align to TRBD2. V shed 3 bases, J shed 5 bases, and the junction held 14 bases outside the gene matches. This CDR3 is 16 amino acids long. From germline, CDR1 is SQVTM and CDR2 ANQGSEA. For the CDR3, the DNA is TGCAGCGTTGAGGGCGGGAGAGGCGGAGGTTTAGATACGCAGTATTTT. Residues: CSVEGGRGGGLDTQYF.

The rearrangement uses TRBV7-2 and TRBJ1-3; D remains unclear. The germline V gene encodes CDR1 SGHTA and CDR2 FQGNSA. The CDR3 has 16 residues. Trimming left V 5 bases short and J 0 bases short, with 14 bases between. DNA of the CDR3: TGTGCCAGCAGCCCACGTTCGTCCTCCTCTGGAAACACCATATATTTT. This gives the protein CASSPRSSSSGNTIYF. Full variable domain (outside the CDR3, taken from reference TRBV7-2 and TRBJ1-3): GAGVSQSPSNKVTEKGKDVELRCDPISGHTALYWYRQSLGQGLEFLIYFQGNSAPDKSGLPSDRFSAERTGGSVSTLTIQRTQQEDSAVYLCASSPRSSSSGNTIYFGEGSWLTVV.

This clonotype was seen more than once but under ten times. CDR3 residues: CASSLDNGQGYEQYF. The CDR3 DNA is TGTGCCAGCAGCTTAGACAACGGACAGGGCTACGAGCAGTACTTC. This chain connects TRBV7-2 to TRBJ2-7, with 8 nucleotides matching TRBD1. Germline loops: CDR1 SGHTA, CDR2 FQGNSA. CDR3 length: 15 residues. Losses at the gene ends were 1 base for V and 3 bases for J; bases not matched to a gene: 5. Filled out from reference TRBV7-2 and TRBJ2-7, the complete variable domain reads GAGVSQSPSNKVTEKGKDVELRCDPISGHTALYWYRQSLGQGLEFLIYFQGNSAPDKSGLPSDRFSAERTGGSVSTLTIQRTQQEDSAVYLCASSLDNGQGYEQYFGPGTRLTVT.

The chain couples TRBV20-1 to TRBJ2-7, with 8 nucleotides matching TRBD1. CDR3 length: 12 residues. V lost 0 bases and J lost 5; bases outside the gene matches: 0. Germline assignment: CDR1 DFQATT and CDR2 SNEGSKA (reference sequence). The CDR3, as DNA: TGCAGTGCTAGAGAGGACAGGGACGAGCAGTACTTC. The encoded protein is CSAREDRDEQYF.

This rearrangement joins TRBV5-1 to TRBJ2-3, with TRBD2 matching 9 bases. Germline CDR1 and CDR2: SGHRS and YFSETQ. V dropped 4 bases and J dropped 4; count of bases not matched to a gene: 10. The CDR3 has 16 amino acids. This chain's CDR3 is CASSPGEVAGADTQYF. In DNA, the CDR3 is TGCGCCAGCAGCCCGGGGGAGGTAGCGGGAGCAGATACGCAGTATTTT.

The rearrangement uses TRBV3-1 and TRBJ2-1; 9 bases are a match to TRBD1. Per germline, CDR1 LGHDT and CDR2 YNNKEL (reference sequence). The CDR3 has 14 amino acids. Losses at the gene ends were 6 bases for V and 7 bases for J; bases not matched to a gene: 7. The CDR3 sequence: CASRWTGEGNEQFF. The CDR3 nucleotides read TGTGCCAGCAGGTGGACAGGGGAAGGGAATGAGCAGTTCTTC.

V usage is TRBV20-1 and J usage is TRBJ2-5; D tentatively reads TRBD1 or TRBD2 (6 bases each). This CDR3 region has 15 residues. V was pared by 7 bases and J by 0 bases, with 18 bases between. Germline V gives CDR1 DFQATT, CDR2 SNEGSKA (reference sequence). For the CDR3, the DNA is TGCAGTGGGGGGCGGGGTTCTTCGTACCAAGAGACCCAGTACTTC. Translating gives CSGGRGSSYQETQYF.

This clonotype came up many times. This rearrangement joins TRBV12-3 or TRBV12-4 to TRBJ2-1; possibly TRBD1 for D (6 bases). Trimming took 3 bases from V and 8 from J, leaving 14 bases between them. This CDR3 has 14 residues. CDR3 bases: TGTGCCAGCAGTTTGGTGGGGGCTTTTGATGAGCAGTTCTTC. It yields the protein CASSLVGAFDEQFF.

This clonotype was observed at least ten times. This chain uses TRBV5-1 with TRBJ2-3; possibly TRBD2 for D (6 bases). Germline CDR1 and CDR2: SGHRS and YFSETQ. The CDR3 consists of 16 residues. Trimming removed 0 bases from V and 0 bases from J, with 11 bases in between. CDR3 in amino acids: CASSLAEGTSTDTQYF. The CDR3 coding sequence is TGCGCCAGCAGCTTGGCAGAGGGGACTAGCACAGATACGCAGTATTTT. Filled out from reference TRBV5-1 and TRBJ2-3, the complete variable domain reads KAGVTQTPRYLIKTRGQQVTLSCSPISGHRSVSWYQQTPGQGLQFLFEYFSETQRNKGNFPGRFSGRQFSNSRSEMNVSTLELGDSALYLCASSLAEGTSTDTQYFGPGTRLTVL.

The genes are TRBV24-1 and TRBJ2-3; D gene ambiguous. Trimming took off 2 bases at V and 5 bases at J, with 7 bases between the two ends. The V gene's germline CDR1 is KGHDR and CDR2 SFDVKD. CDR3 length equals 13 residues. The CDR3 region has the DNA TGTGCCACCAGTGATTCGAAGGTAGATACGCAGTATTTT. Protein: CATSDSKVDTQYF.

The chain uses TRBV6-5 and TRBJ2-1, with TRBD1 matching 8 bases. CDR1 and CDR2 from the germline V gene are MNHEY and SVGAGI. The junction had 13 bases not matched to a gene; V was cut back by 4 bases and J by 5 bases. There are 17 residues in the CDR3. The CDR3 spells CASSSLDDRGVDNEQFF. In DNA, the CDR3 is TGTGCCAGCAGTTCCCTAGACGACAGGGGAGTGGACAATGAGCAGTTCTTC.

This chain uses TRBV25-1 with TRBJ2-5; tentatively, D is TRBD2 (7 bases). The CDR3 contains 14 residues. The V gene lost 3 bases and the J gene lost 5 bases, with 13 bases spanning the gap. Germline V gives CDR1 MGHDK, CDR2 SYGVNS. The CDR3 DNA reads as TGTGCCAGCAGTGACAGGGGAGGGATTGAGACCCAGTACTTC. It specifies CASSDRGGIETQYF.

V and J are TRBV16 and TRBJ2-7, with TRBD1 matching 7 bases. CDR1 KGHSY and CDR2 FQNENV come from the germline V gene. V gave up 1 base and J gave up 3 bases; unmatched junction bases: 3. CDR3 length: 14 residues. The CDR3 reads CASSQWGQYYEQYF. The CDR3, as DNA: TGTGCCAGCAGCCAATGGGGACAGTACTACGAGCAGTACTTC.